What follows are 12 T cell receptor beta chains derived from one specimen sequenced in a study of radiotherapy plus CTLA-4 blockade in lung cancer. Profiled with immunoSEQ multiplex PCR; TCRdb holds only in-frame clones, not every one. The table shows about 120,000 clones, with roughly four fifths occurring only once. Sequences were derived from peripheral blood, sampled from a patient treated with radiotherapy plus ipilimumab. All receptors derive from a human donor with non-small cell lung cancer that progressed on radiotherapy plus ipilimumab. Some clones in this sample may be carry-over from other donors' samples.

This clone was seen more than once but under ten times. V usage is TRBV28 and J usage is TRBJ1-4; D ambiguous. V gave up 3 bases and J gave up 7 bases, with 15 bases separating them. Germline loops: CDR1 MDHEN, CDR2 SYDVKM. This CDR3 spans 15 amino acids. The CDR3 coding sequence is TGTGCCAGCAGTTTCCCCGGCAGGAGTTTTGAAAAACTGTTTTTT. It yields the protein CASSFPGRSFEKLFF.

The chain couples TRBV7-6 to TRBJ1-4; no definite D call. CDR1 and CDR2 from the germline V gene are SGHVS and FNYEAQ. The CDR3 spans 15 residues. Trimming shortened V by 5 bases and J by 7 bases, and 17 bases separated the two germline ends. CDR3: CASSNPRAKTEKLFF. The CDR3 DNA is TGTGCCAGCAGCAACCCCCGTGCCAAGACTGAAAAACTGTTTTTT. Combining the CDR3 with reference TRBV7-6 and TRBJ1-4 gives the whole variable domain GAGVSQSPRYKVTKRGQDVALRCDPISGHVSLYWYRQALGQGPEFLTYFNYEAQQDKSGLPNDRFSAERPEGSISTLTIQRTEQRDSAMYRCASSNPRAKTEKLFFGSGTQLSVL.

The chain combines TRBV11-2 with TRBJ1-1, with 8 bases lining up with TRBD1. The CDR3 length is 17 residues. Germline-derived CDR1 and CDR2 are SGHAT and FQNNGV. V gave up 1 base and J gave up 2 bases; unmatched junction bases: 9. CDR3 sequence (DNA): TGTGCCAGCAGCTTAGTCGGGACAGGAGAATTTAACACTGAAGCTTTCTTT. Translation: CASSLVGTGEFNTEAFF.

The chain employs TRBV18 and TRBJ2-7, with TRBD1 identical over 9 bases. Germline V gene sequence: CDR1 KGHSH, CDR2 LQKENI. This CDR3 is 14 amino acids long. Losses at the gene ends were 8 bases for V and 1 base for J; bases not matched to a gene: 6. CDR3 amino acids: CASASGTGSYEQYF. In DNA, the CDR3 is TGTGCCAGCGCATCCGGGACAGGGTCCTACGAGCAGTACTTC.

This chain uses TRBV4-1 with TRBJ2-3; D is possibly TRBD2 (5 bases). V lost 3 bases and J lost 0, with 13 bases in between. The CDR3 runs 16 residues. CDR1 and CDR2 (germline): MGHRA, YSYEKL. The CDR3 loop reads CASSQAGPPSTDTQYF. The CDR3 DNA reads TGCGCCAGCAGCCAGGCGGGTCCTCCGAGCACAGATACGCAGTATTTT.

This chain uses TRBV5-1 with TRBJ2-7; 10 bases are a match to TRBD1. J was trimmed by 0 bases and V by 6 bases; bases with no gene match: 18. The CDR3 length is 19 residues. Germline CDR1 SGHRS, CDR2 YFSETQ. CDR3 residues: CASTTSPFIGTGVSYEQYF. Here the CDR3 DNA reads TGCGCCAGCACCACTTCCCCCTTTATCGGGACAGGGGTCTCCTACGAGCAGTACTTC. The full variable domain, completed using reference TRBV5-1 and TRBJ2-7, is KAGVTQTPRYLIKTRGQQVTLSCSPISGHRSVSWYQQTPGQGLQFLFEYFSETQRNKGNFPGRFSGRQFSNSRSEMNVSTLELGDSALYLCASTTSPFIGTGVSYEQYFGPGTRLTVT.

This chain connects TRBV5-1 to TRBJ1-5, with a possible D match to TRBD1 (5 bases). Germline loops: CDR1 SGHRS, CDR2 YFSETQ. V lost 2 bases, J lost 5 bases, and 11 bases lay in between. This CDR3 comprises 14 residues. CDR3 in DNA: TGCGCCAGCAGCTTCGGGCGGGGCGATCAGCCCCAGCATTTT. Its protein is CASSFGRGDQPQHF. Looking up the rest from reference TRBV5-1 and TRBJ1-5 gives the full variable domain: KAGVTQTPRYLIKTRGQQVTLSCSPISGHRSVSWYQQTPGQGLQFLFEYFSETQRNKGNFPGRFSGRQFSNSRSEMNVSTLELGDSALYLCASSFGRGDQPQHFGDGTRLSIL.

The V gene is TRBV25-1, the J gene TRBJ1-1; 9 positions agree with TRBD1. CDR3 length: 14 residues. Germline V gene data show CDR1 as MGHDK and CDR2 as SYGVNS. V dropped 2 bases and J dropped 10; count of bases not matched to a gene: 8. The CDR3 is CASSEPGTGRVAFF. CDR3 bases: TGTGCCAGCAGTGAACCCGGGACAGGGAGAGTAGCTTTCTTT.

The chain has TRBV29-1 and TRBJ1-2; 7 positions match TRBD1. Germline CDR1 is SQVTM and CDR2 is ANQGSEA. This CDR3 region has 13 residues. With V trimmed by 2 bases and J by 4 bases, 4 bases remained unmatched. CDR3 residues: CSVENPGGYGYTF. The CDR3 coding sequence is TGCAGCGTTGAAAATCCAGGGGGCTATGGCTACACCTTC.

A note on this clone: Other DNA sequences of this sample code for an identical CDR3. The V call is TRBV13, the J call TRBJ2-7; TRBD1 matches 10 bases. With V trimmed by 5 bases and J by 4 bases, 8 bases remained unmatched. Germline V lookup: CDR1 PRHDT, CDR2 FYEKMQ (reference sequence). The CDR3 runs to 15 residues. CDR3 DNA: TGTGCCAGCAGCCCCCGGACAGGGGGTGGATACGAGCAGTACTTC. It encodes CASSPRTGGGYEQYF.

J is TRBJ2-3 and V is TRBV6-1; D ambiguous. Trimming removed 8 bases from V and 11 bases from J, with 20 bases in between. Per germline, CDR1 MNHNS and CDR2 SASEGT. The length of the CDR3 is 13 residues. CDR3 protein: CASALTFTAQQYF. The CDR3 DNA reads TGTGCCAGCGCTTTGACCTTTACTGCCCAGCAGTATTTT.

The CDR3 nucleotides read TGTGCCAGCAGCCCGCACAGCCTGGGGAACACTGAAGCTTTCTTT. Residues: CASSPHSLGNTEAFF. The gene calls are TRBV6-1 and TRBJ1-1; D gene unclear. Trimming removed 6 bases at V and 1 base at J, with 15 bases between. Germline loops: CDR1 MNHNS, CDR2 SASEGT. The CDR3 runs to 15 residues.